The 17 T cell receptor beta chains below come from one sample, sequenced in a study of Graves' ophthalmopathy and Graves' hyperthyroidism. RNA transcripts were the template, and TCR beta CDR3 regions were amplified from them. RT-PCR with HTBI primers came first, then second-round multiplex PCR. Each CDR3 protein is one row after TCRdb ran MiXCR on the multiplex PCR reads. This repertoire shows over a million distinct CDR3 sequences, about two fifths found once; its top ten account for roughly 11%. The sequenced sample consisted of peripheral blood or thyroid tissue (not recorded which). These TCRs come from an adult man with Graves' hyperthyroidism.

Ten or more counts support this clonotype. V usage is TRBV29-1 and J usage is TRBJ1-1; no definite D call. Germline lookup yields CDR1 SQVTM and CDR2 ANQGSEA. The germline V and J ends were trimmed by 3 bases and 5 bases, with 7 bases remaining between them. This CDR3 region has 11 residues. The CDR3 nucleotides are TGCAGCGTTGAGGTTGGGACTGAAGCTTTCTTT. It translates to CSVEVGTEAFF.

This clonotype was detected many times. CDR3 amino acids: CSVEDLGLRETQYF. The CDR3 region has the DNA TGCAGCGTTGAAGATCTTGGGTTACGGGAGACCCAGTACTTC. V usage is TRBV29-1 and J usage is TRBJ2-5, with unresolved D. V was cut by 0 bases and J by 5 bases, with 13 bases left in between. CDR1 SQVTM and CDR2 ANQGSEA come from the germline V gene. The CDR3 length is 14 residues.

The rearrangement joins TRBV7-2 to TRBJ1-5; 11 nucleotides agree with TRBD1. Germline V gene lookup returns CDR1 SGHTA and CDR2 FQGNSA. The trim removed 5 bases at V and 5 bases at J, leaving 17 bases unmatched. The CDR3 is 19 amino acids. The CDR3 sequence is CASSPKWEFRDRGDQPQHF. For the CDR3, the DNA is TGTGCCAGCAGCCCCAAGTGGGAGTTCCGGGACAGGGGGGATCAGCCCCAGCATTTT.

Regarding this clonotype: One end of the junction does not line up with germline, which may come from a read error. The CDR3 DNA sequence: TGCAGCGCCTCCGGACCAGCGGGAGATTCAGAGACCCAGTACTTC. Translation: CSASGPAGDSETQYF. This rearrangement joins TRBV7-3 to TRBJ2-5, with TRBD2 identical over 8 bases. The CDR3 has 15 residues. Germline V gene sequence: CDR1 SGHTA, CDR2 FQGTGA.

Ten or more counts support this clonotype. This may come from a read error, since a much larger clone is one base off. DNA of the CDR3: TGTGCCAGCAGAGGGGACAGGTACGAGCAGTACTTC. This sequence encodes CASRGDRYEQYF. The V call is TRBV2, the J call TRBJ2-7; 8 nucleotides agree with TRBD1. The CDR3 runs 12 residues. Germline CDR1 is SNHLY and CDR2 is FYNNEI. Trimming took 6 bases from V and 4 from J; bases not matched to a gene: 2.

In this sample, this clonotype turned up many times. This rearrangement joins TRBV20-1 to TRBJ1-1, with TRBD1 identical over 7 bases. The CDR3 sequence is 13 residues long. The ends lost 5 bases at V and 0 bases at J; junction bases unmatched: 3. CDR1 and CDR2 from the germline V gene are DFQATT and SNEGSKA (reference sequence). The CDR3 reads CSAWDSMNTEAFF. CDR3 nucleotide sequence: TGCAGTGCTTGGGACAGTATGAACACTGAAGCTTTCTTT.

This rearrangement joins TRBV25-1 to TRBJ1-4, with TRBD1 identical over 9 bases. Germline lookup yields CDR1 MGHDK and CDR2 SYGVNS. CDR3 size: 11 residues. The CDR3 coding sequence is TGTGCAGCGGGACAGGGTGAAAAACTGTTTTTT. Its translation is CAAGQGEKLFF. Full variable domain (remainder filled in from reference TRBV25-1 and TRBJ1-4): EADIYQTPRYLVIGTGKKITLECSQTMGHDKMYWYQQDPGMELHLIHYSYGVNSTEKGDLSSESTVSRIRTEHFPLTLESARPSHTSQYLCAAGQGEKLFFGSGTQLSVL.

This clonotype has ten or more counts. The chain couples TRBV4-3 to TRBJ1-1; D ambiguous. There are 14 residues in the CDR3. Looked up from germline, CDR1 is LGHNA and CDR2 is YSLEER. Trimming left V 2 bases short and J 5 bases short, with 12 bases between. The CDR3 is CASSQQSYETEAFF. The DNA for the CDR3 is TGCGCCAGCAGCCAACAGTCGTACGAAACTGAAGCTTTCTTT.

This clonotype has ten or more counts. This sequence joins TRBV3-1 and TRBJ2-7; no clear D. The V end lost 4 bases, the J end lost 2 bases, and 6 bases lay between the germline ends. The CDR3 is 12 residues long. Germline V gives CDR1 LGHDT, CDR2 YNNKEL (reference sequence). In DNA, the CDR3 is TGTGCCAGCAGCCGCCTAACCTACGAGCAGTACTTC. It encodes CASSRLTYEQYF.

At least ten counts were recorded for this clonotype. This chain joins TRBV7-8 and TRBJ1-3, with 7 bases identical to TRBD1. Germline CDR1 and CDR2: SGHVS and FQNEAQ. V lost 5 bases and J lost 2; bases outside the gene matches: 9. This CDR3 has 16 residues. For the CDR3, the DNA is TGTGCCAGCAGCACACCTGACAGGGCGGCTGGAAACACCATATATTTT. It translates to CASSTPDRAAGNTIYF.

This clonotype was seen at least ten times. The chain recombines TRBV29-1 with TRBJ2-2; possibly TRBD1 for D (6 bases). Trimming removed 4 bases at V and 6 bases at J, with 9 bases between. The germline V gene encodes CDR1 SQVTM and CDR2 ANQGSEA. The CDR3 spans 12 residues. CDR3 coding DNA: TGCAGCGTTGCAGGGGTCGCCGGGGAGCTGTTTTTT. It encodes CSVAGVAGELFF.

This clonotype was seen only a few times. Mismatch with germline at one junction end may stem from a read error. V and J are TRBV5-1 and TRBJ1-6; D gene ambiguous. Per the germline V gene, CDR1 is SGHRS and CDR2 is YFSETQ. The CDR3 runs 12 residues. CDR3 DNA: TGCGCCAGCAGCTTGAATAATTCACCCCCCCACTTT. This codes for CASSLNNSPPHF.

This clonotype was counted many times. The V call is TRBV5-1, the J call TRBJ2-7; a possible D gene is TRBD1 (5 bases). The V gene's germline CDR1 is SGHRS and CDR2 YFSETQ. Trimming took off 0 bases at V and 2 bases at J, with 12 bases between the two ends. The CDR3 runs 15 residues. The CDR3 sequence: CASSLDRLTAYEQYF. The DNA for the CDR3 is TGCGCCAGCAGCTTGGACAGGCTGACTGCCTACGAGCAGTACTTC. Full variable domain (outside the CDR3, taken from reference TRBV5-1 and TRBJ2-7): KAGVTQTPRYLIKTRGQQVTLSCSPISGHRSVSWYQQTPGQGLQFLFEYFSETQRNKGNFPGRFSGRQFSNSRSEMNVSTLELGDSALYLCASSLDRLTAYEQYFGPGTRLTVT.

The V and J genes are TRBV11-2 and TRBJ2-7; maybe TRBD2 (6 bases). Trimming removed 5 bases at V and 6 bases at J, with 14 bases between. Germline V CDR1 and CDR2: SGHAT, FQNNGV. The CDR3 runs 13 residues. CDR3 nucleotide sequence: TGTGCCAGCAGCCATACCGGGACTGGCGAGCAGTACTTC. Encoded protein: CASSHTGTGEQYF.

This clonotype has only one observation. This chain connects TRBV29-1 to TRBJ2-7; D gene uncertain. CDR3 length: 11 amino acids. From germline, CDR1 is SQVTM and CDR2 ANQGSEA. CDR3 in amino acids: CRGWWSYEQYF. CDR3 in DNA: TGCAGGGGATGGTGGTCTTACGAGCAGTACTTC.

This clonotype was counted between two and nine times. In DNA, the CDR3 is TGTGCCAGCAGCCTCAGGAGGGGGGCTGAAGCTTTCTTT. Translating gives CASSLRRGAEAFF. The chain uses TRBV7-3 and TRBJ1-1; TRBD1 is a possible D gene (6 bases). With 5 bases removed from V and 6 bases from J, the gap between germline ends came to 13 bases. The germline gives CDR1 SGHTA, CDR2 FQGTGA. The CDR3 extends over 13 amino acids.

The chain has TRBV27 and TRBJ1-1; TRBD1 matches at 7 bases. This CDR3 has 15 amino acids. Trimming cost V 2 bases and J 5 bases; bases outside gene matches: 8. Germline V gene data show CDR1 as MNHEY and CDR2 as SMNVEV (reference sequence). In DNA, the CDR3 is TGTGCCAGCAGTTTAGGAGGGACAGTTGGGACTGAAGCTTTCTTT. This gives the protein CASSLGGTVGTEAFF.